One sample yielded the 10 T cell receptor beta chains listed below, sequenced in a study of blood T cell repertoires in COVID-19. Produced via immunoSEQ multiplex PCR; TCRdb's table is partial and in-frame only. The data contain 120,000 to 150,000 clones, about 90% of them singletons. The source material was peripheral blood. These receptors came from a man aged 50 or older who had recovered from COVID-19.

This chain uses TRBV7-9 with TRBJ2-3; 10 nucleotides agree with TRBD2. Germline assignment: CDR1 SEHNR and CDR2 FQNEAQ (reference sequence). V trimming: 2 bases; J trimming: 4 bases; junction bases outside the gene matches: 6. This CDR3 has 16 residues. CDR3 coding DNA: TGTGCCAGCAGCTTAAGGGCTAGCGGGGGACCAGATACGCAGTATTTT. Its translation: CASSLRASGGPDTQYF.

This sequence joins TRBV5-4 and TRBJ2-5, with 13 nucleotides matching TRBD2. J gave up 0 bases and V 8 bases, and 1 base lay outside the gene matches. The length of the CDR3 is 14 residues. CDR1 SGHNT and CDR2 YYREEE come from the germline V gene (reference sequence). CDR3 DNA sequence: TGTGCCAGTGGACTAGCGGGGGACCAAGAGACCCAGTACTTC. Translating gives CASGLAGDQETQYF. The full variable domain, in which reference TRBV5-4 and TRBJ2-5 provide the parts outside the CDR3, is ETGVTQSPTHLIKTRGQQVTLRCSSQSGHNTVSWYQQALGQGPQFIFQYYREEENGRGNFPPRFSGLQFPNYSSELNVNALELDDSALYLCASGLAGDQETQYFGPGTRLLVL.

CDR3 residues: CASSQDRWEEPQHF. CDR3 DNA sequence: TGTGCCAGCAGCCAGGACAGGTGGGAAGAGCCCCAGCATTTT. The chain carries TRBV2 and TRBJ1-5, with 7 nucleotides matching TRBD1. After removal of 6 bases from V and 8 bases from J, the junction contained 10 bases not matched to a gene. The CDR3 length is 14 residues. Germline V CDR1 and CDR2: SNHLY, FYNNEI.

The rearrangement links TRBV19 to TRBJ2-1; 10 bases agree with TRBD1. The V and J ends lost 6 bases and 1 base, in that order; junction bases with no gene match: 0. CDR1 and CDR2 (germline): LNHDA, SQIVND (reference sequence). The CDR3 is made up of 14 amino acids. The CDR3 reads CASRGQGSYNEQFF. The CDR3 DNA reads TGTGCCAGTAGGGGACAGGGGTCCTACAATGAGCAGTTCTTC.

Written as DNA, the CDR3 is TGTGCCAGCAGTTTTAGTAATCAGCCCCAGCATTTT. Protein sequence: CASSFSNQPQHF. The J gene is TRBJ1-5, the V gene TRBV7-2, with D unresolved. CDR1 and CDR2 from the germline V gene are SGHTA and FQGNSA. The CDR3 is 12 residues long. Trimming pared 6 bases from V and 4 bases from J, leaving 7 bases between.

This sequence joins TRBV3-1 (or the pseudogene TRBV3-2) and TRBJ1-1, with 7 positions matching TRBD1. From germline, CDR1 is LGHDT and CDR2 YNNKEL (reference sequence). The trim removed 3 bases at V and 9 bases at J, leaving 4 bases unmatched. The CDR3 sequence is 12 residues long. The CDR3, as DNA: TGTGCCAGCAGCCAGGGACAGATAAAAGCTTTCTTT. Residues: CASSQGQIKAFF.

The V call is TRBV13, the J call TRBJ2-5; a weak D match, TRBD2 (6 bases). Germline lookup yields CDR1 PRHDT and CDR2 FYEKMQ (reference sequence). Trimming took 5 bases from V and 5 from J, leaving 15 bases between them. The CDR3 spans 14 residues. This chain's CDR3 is CASSPLGGRETQYF. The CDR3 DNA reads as TGTGCCAGCAGCCCCCTCGGGGGAAGGGAGACCCAGTACTTC.

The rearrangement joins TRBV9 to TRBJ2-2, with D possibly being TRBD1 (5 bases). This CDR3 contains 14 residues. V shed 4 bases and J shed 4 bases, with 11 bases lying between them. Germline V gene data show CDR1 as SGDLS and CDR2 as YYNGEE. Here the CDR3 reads CASSPGLSTGELFF. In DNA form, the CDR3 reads TGTGCCAGCAGCCCAGGGTTGAGCACCGGGGAGCTGTTTTTT. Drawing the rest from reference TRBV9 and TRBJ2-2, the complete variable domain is DSGVTQTPKHLITATGQRVTLRCSPRSGDLSVYWYQQSLDQGLQFLIQYYNGEERAKGNILERFSAQQFPDLHSELNLSSLELGDSALYFCASSPGLSTGELFFGEGSRLTVL.

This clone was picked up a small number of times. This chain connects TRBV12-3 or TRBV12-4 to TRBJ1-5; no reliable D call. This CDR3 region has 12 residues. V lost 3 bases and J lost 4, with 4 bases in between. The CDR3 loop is CASSFSNQPQHF. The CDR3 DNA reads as TGTGCCAGCAGTTTCTCGAATCAGCCCCAGCATTTT.

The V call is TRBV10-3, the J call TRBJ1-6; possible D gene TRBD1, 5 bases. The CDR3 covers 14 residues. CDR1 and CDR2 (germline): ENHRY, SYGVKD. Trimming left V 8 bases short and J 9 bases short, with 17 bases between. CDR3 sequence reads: CAIGLGAGFSPLHF. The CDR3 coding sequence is TGTGCCATCGGCTTAGGGGCCGGATTTTCACCCCTCCACTTT.